The sequence of this TCR beta chain was determined in a study of T-cell reconstitution after alpha-beta-depleted transplantation in children. Researchers prepared the TCRbeta library using unique molecular identifiers, the study reports. TCRdb re-called the PCR reads with MiXCR, one entry per CDR3 protein. The sample carries some 150,000 distinct CDR3 sequences, around 8.8% recorded once. The CDR3 runs to 16 residues. V gave up 2 bases and J gave up 8 bases; unmatched junction bases: 11. Germline CDR1 reads MNHEY; CDR2 reads SVGAGI. Study results and limitations: Alpha-beta T cells present about two months after transplant were reported to originate from several hundred expanded graft clones.

In this sample, this clonotype turned up a few times. Its antigen is currently unknown. V gene TRBV6-5 combines with J gene TRBJ1-4; TRBD1 matches 7 bases. Sample: PBMCs, mostly from graft donor cells, taken 180 days after TCRalphabeta/CD19-depleted stem cell transplant. The clonotype originates from a female patient under 10 years old who had a stem cell transplant for congenital amegakaryocytic thrombocytopenia, so the T cells may come from the graft donor. The CDR3 spells CASSYGSGTAREKLFF. For the CDR3, the DNA is TGTGCCAGCAGTTACGGATCCGGGACAGCGCGGGAAAAACTGTTTTTT.